This T cell receptor beta chain was observed in a study of control samples from healthy donors and cancer patients. The repertoire was sequenced with immunoSEQ multiplex PCR; TCRdb's copy has only in-frame clones and lacks some. Found here are tens of thousands of clones, 94% of them singletons; the top ten hold less than 4%. This clone has a handful of counts. This CDR3 is built from 12 residues. V was trimmed by 7 bases and J by 7 bases, leaving 14 bases between them. Germline CDR1 and CDR2: SQVTM and ANQGSEA. Material: blood. The V gene is TRBV29-1, the J gene TRBJ2-1; D not certain. The receptor comes from a man under 40 in good health. The CDR3, as DNA: TGCAGCGAAATTCGGCCCGGGAATGAGCAGTTCTTC. This translates into CSEIRPGNEQFF.